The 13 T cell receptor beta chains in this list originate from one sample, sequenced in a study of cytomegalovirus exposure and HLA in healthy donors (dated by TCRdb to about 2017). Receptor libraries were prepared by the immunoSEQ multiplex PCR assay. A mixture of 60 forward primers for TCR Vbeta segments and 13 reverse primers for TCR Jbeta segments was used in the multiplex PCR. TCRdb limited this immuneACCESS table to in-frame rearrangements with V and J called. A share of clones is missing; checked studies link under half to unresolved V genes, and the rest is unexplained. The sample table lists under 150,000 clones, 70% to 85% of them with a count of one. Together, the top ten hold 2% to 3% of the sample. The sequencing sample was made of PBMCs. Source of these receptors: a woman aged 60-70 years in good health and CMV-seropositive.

This CDR3 reads CASGTGYEQYF. In DNA form, the CDR3 reads TGTGCCAGCGGAACAGGGTACGAGCAGTACTTC. The V call is TRBV25-1, the J call TRBJ2-7, with a weak D call TRBD1 (6 bases). This CDR3 region has 11 residues. The V gene lost 8 bases and the J gene lost 4 bases, with 9 bases spanning the gap. Germline CDR1 reads MGHDK; CDR2 reads SYGVNS.

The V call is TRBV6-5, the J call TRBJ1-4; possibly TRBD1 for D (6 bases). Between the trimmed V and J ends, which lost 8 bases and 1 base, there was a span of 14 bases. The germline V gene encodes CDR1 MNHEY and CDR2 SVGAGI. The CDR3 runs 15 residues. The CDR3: CASRSRDITNEKLFF. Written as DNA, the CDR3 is TGTGCCAGCCGATCCCGGGACATAACTAATGAAAAACTGTTTTTT.

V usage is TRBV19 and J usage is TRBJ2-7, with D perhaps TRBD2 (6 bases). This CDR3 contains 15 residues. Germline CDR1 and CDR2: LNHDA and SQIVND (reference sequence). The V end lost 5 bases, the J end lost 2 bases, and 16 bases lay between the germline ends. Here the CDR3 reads CASSVSLAPAYEQYF. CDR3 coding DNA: TGTGCCAGTAGTGTCTCTCTAGCGCCGGCCTACGAGCAGTACTTC.

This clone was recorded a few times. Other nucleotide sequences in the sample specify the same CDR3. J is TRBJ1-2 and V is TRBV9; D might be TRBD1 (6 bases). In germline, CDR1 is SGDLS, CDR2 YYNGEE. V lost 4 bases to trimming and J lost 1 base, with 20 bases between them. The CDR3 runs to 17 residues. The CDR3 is CASSPTTGEYFNYGYTF. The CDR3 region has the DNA TGTGCCAGCAGCCCAACGACAGGAGAATATTTTAACTATGGCTACACCTTC.

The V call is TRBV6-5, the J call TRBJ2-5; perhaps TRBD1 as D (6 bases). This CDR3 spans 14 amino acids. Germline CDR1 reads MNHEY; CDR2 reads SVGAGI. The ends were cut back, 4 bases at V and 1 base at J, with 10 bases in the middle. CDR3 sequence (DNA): TGTGCCAGCAGTTCGAGGGGGATCCAAGAGACCCAGTACTTC. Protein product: CASSSRGIQETQYF.

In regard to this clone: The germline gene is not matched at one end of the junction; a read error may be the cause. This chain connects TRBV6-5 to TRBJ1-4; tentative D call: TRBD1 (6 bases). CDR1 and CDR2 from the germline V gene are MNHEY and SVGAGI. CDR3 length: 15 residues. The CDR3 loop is CASGYLGQPNEKLFF. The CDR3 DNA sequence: TGTGCCAGCGGTTACCTCGGACAGCCGAATGAAAAACTGTTTTTT.

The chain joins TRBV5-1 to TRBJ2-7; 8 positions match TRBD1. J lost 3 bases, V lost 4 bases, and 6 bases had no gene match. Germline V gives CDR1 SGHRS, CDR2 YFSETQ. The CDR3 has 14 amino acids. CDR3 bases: TGCGCCAGCAGCCTGACAGGGGTCCTCTACGAGCAGTACTTC. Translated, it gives CASSLTGVLYEQYF.

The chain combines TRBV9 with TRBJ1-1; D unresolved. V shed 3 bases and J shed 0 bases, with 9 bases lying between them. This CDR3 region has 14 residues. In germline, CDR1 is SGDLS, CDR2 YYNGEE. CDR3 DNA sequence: TGTGCCAGCAGCGGAGGACTGATGAACACTGAAGCTTTCTTT. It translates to CASSGGLMNTEAFF.

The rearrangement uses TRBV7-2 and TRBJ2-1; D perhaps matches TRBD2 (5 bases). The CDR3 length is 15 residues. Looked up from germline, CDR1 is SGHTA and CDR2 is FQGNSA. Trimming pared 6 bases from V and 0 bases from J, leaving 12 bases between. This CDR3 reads CASRPPGSSYNEQFF. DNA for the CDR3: TGTGCCAGCAGGCCCCCGGGGAGCTCCTACAATGAGCAGTTCTTC.

CDR3 in DNA: TGTGCCAGCAGCCCCGGGACAGGGAGTACCTACGAGCAGTACTTC. Translation: CASSPGTGSTYEQYF. This chain uses TRBV9 with TRBJ2-7, with TRBD1 matching over 9 bases. This CDR3 region has 15 residues. V shed 4 bases, J shed 2 bases, and the junction held 7 bases outside the gene matches. Germline CDR1 reads SGDLS; CDR2 reads YYNGEE.

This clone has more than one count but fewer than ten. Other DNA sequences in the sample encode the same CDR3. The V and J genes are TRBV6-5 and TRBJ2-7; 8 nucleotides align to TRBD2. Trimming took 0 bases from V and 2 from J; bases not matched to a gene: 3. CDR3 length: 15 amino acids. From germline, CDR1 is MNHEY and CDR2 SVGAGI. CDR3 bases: TGTGCCAGCAGTTACTCGAAAGCGGGGGCCTACGAGCAGTACTTC. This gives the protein CASSYSKAGAYEQYF.

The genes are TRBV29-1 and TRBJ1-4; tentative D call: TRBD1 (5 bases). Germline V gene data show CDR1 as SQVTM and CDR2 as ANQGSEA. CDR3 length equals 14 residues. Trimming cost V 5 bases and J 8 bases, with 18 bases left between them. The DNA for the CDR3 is TGCAGCGTTCACCTCCTGGACATCGGGGAAAAACTGTTTTTT. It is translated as CSVHLLDIGEKLFF. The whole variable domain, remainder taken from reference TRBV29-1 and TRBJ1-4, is SAVISQKPSRDICQRGTSLTIQCQVDSQVTMMFWYRQQPGQSLTLIATANQGSEATYESGFVIDKFPISRPNLTFSTLTVSNMSPEDSSIYLCSVHLLDIGEKLFFGSGTQLSVL.

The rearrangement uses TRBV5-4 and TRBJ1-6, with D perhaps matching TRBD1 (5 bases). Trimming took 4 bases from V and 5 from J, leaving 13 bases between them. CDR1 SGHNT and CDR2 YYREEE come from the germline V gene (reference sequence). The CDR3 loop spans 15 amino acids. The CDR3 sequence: CASSVQGLNNSPLHF. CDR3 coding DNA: TGTGCCAGCAGCGTCCAGGGCCTTAATAATTCACCCCTCCACTTT.